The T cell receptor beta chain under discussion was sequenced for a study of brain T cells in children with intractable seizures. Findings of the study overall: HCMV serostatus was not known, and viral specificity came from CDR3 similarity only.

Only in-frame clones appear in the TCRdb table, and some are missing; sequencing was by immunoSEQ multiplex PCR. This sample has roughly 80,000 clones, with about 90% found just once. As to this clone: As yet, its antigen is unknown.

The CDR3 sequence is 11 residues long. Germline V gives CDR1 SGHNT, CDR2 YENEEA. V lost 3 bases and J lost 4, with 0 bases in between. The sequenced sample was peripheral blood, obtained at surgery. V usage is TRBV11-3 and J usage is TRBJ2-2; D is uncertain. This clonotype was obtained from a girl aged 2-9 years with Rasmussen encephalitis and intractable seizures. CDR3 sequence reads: CASSFTGELFF. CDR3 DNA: TGTGCCAGCAGCTTCACCGGGGAGCTGTTTTTT.